The text below deals with one T cell receptor beta chain. Its antigen is unknown. The entry originates in a study of T cell responses to AZD1222 COVID-19 vaccine. Study overall: Pooled together were second doses at about 4 or about 12 weeks. Study outcomes and limitations: Reportedly, nearly half of unique spike TCRs recognized epitopes outside B.1.351/B.1.1.7 mutations. At baseline, just 5 or 6 AZD1222 recipients tested seropositive. The study sampled repertoires only after the peak T cell response.

TCRdb's copy holds only in-frame clones and misses some; the assay was immunoSEQ multiplex PCR. The table has about 180,000 clones, approximately 90% seen once. Looked up from germline, CDR1 is SEHNR and CDR2 is FQNEAQ (reference sequence). The V and J ends lost 1 base and 0 bases respectively, with 9 bases between them. This CDR3 contains 15 residues. The sequence derives from an adult in good health. The input for sequencing was peripheral blood, taken on day 0 of AZD1222 vaccination. The rearrangement links TRBV7-9 to TRBJ1-1; D ambiguous. The DNA of the CDR3 is TGTGCCAGCAGCTTAGGGCAGGCCGTGAACACTGAAGCTTTCTTT. Translation gives CASSLGQAVNTEAFF. Full variable domain (remainder filled in from reference TRBV7-9 and TRBJ1-1): DTGVSQNPRHKITKRGQNVTFRCDPISEHNRLYWYRQTLGQGPEFLTYFQNEAQLEKSRLLSDRFSAERPKGSFSTLEIQRTEQGDSAMYLCASSLGQAVNTEAFFGQGTRLTVV.